This T cell receptor (beta chain) was profiled in a study of T-cell reconstitution after alpha-beta-depleted transplantation in children. Trimming removed 7 bases from V and 2 bases from J; junction bases left unmatched: 10. Germline CDR1 and CDR2: SQVTM and ANQGSEA. The CDR3 totals 14 residues. General study results and limits: The high TCRbeta diversity at day 60 in some patients came from surviving recipient T cells and thymic progenitors. It was reported that alpha-beta T cells came from several hundred expanded graft clones (about two months after transplant).

Preparation of the TCRbeta library used unique molecular identifiers. TCRdb re-derived calls from the PCR reads in MiXCR, one entry per CDR3 protein. The data contain a few hundred thousand distinct CDR3 sequences, roughly two fifths of them seen just once; the ten biggest clones take up 25% to 30%. For this clonotype: The antigen is not known.

This receptor was identified in a girl aged 2 to 10 with aplastic anemia, due to receive a stem cell transplant. This rearrangement joins TRBV29-1 to TRBJ1-1; 7 nucleotides line up with TRBD1. This specimen consisted of PBMCs, obtained before TCRalphabeta/CD19-depleted stem cell transplant. Here the CDR3 DNA reads TGCAGCGCCGAACGGGACAGCCGTAACACTGAAGCTTTCTTT. Translating gives CSAERDSRNTEAFF.